This record looks at one TCR beta chain sequence and its context. No antigen is known for it. These data are taken from a study of CD8 T cells in ankylosing spondylitis. Findings and caveats of the study: Within ankylosing spondylitis blood, a TCR beta motif made up of several highly homologous variants appeared to be characteristic. Disease-linked clones reportedly concentrated significantly in matched ankylosing spondylitis synovial fluid.

Trimming cost V 5 bases and J 3 bases, with 13 bases left between them. Germline loops: CDR1 DFQATT, CDR2 SNEGSKA (reference sequence). This CDR3 is 13 amino acids long. TCRdb re-called the 5' RACE reads with MiXCR, one entry per CDR3 protein. Of 310,000 or so distinct CDR3 sequences in the sample, over 15% were seen once. The receptor was isolated from a male donor with ankylosing spondylitis or in good health (not recorded which). The sample was blood, either unsorted or a sorted T cell fraction (not recorded which). This chain links TRBV20-1 with TRBJ1-1, with a weak D call TRBD1 (6 bases). The CDR3: CSAYTGRDTEAFF. In nucleotides, the CDR3 is TGCAGTGCTTATACAGGGAGGGACACTGAAGCTTTCTTT.